One sample yielded the 7 T cell receptor beta chains listed below, sequenced in a study of blood T cell repertoires in COVID-19. The table came from immunoSEQ multiplex PCR; TCRdb's copy has only in-frame clones and leaves some out. The sample shows approximately 220,000 clones, 84% of them seen only once. Sequenced input: PBMCs or T cells enriched from blood (not recorded which). These receptors all come from a middle-aged woman who had recovered from COVID-19.

The rearrangement joins TRBV24-1 to TRBJ2-2; D not certain. Deletions cut 5 bases from V and 1 base from J, with 4 bases between. From germline, CDR1 is KGHDR and CDR2 SFDVKD. The CDR3 contains 13 residues. The DNA for the CDR3 is TGTGCCACCAGTGCGGGGAACACCGGGGAGCTGTTTTTT. It yields the protein CATSAGNTGELFF.

This rearrangement joins TRBV6-5 to TRBJ2-7; 8 positions match TRBD2. The trim removed 2 bases at V and 3 bases at J, leaving 3 bases unmatched. This CDR3 comprises 14 residues. In germline, CDR1 is MNHEY, CDR2 SVGAGI. The CDR3 bases are TGTGCCAGCAGTTACGCCGGGACTAGCTACGAGCAGTACTTC. This encodes CASSYAGTSYEQYF.

The chain carries TRBV10-1 and TRBJ2-1; 7 bases agree with TRBD2. Germline V lookup: CDR1 WNHNN, CDR2 SYGVQD (reference sequence). After removal of 5 bases from V and 5 bases from J, the junction contained 6 bases not matched to a gene. The CDR3 has 14 residues. CDR3: CASSSPGTNNEQFF. The CDR3 DNA reads TGCGCCAGCAGTTCACCCGGGACTAACAATGAGCAGTTCTTC.

This chain uses TRBV5-1 with TRBJ2-2, with D possibly TRBD1 on 6 matching bases. The ends were cut back, 1 base at V and 2 bases at J, with 12 bases in the middle. This CDR3 is 16 amino acids long. Germline lookup yields CDR1 SGHRS and CDR2 YFSETQ. The chain's CDR3 is CASSLRLDRNTGELFF. CDR3 nucleotide sequence: TGCGCCAGCAGCTTGCGACTGGACAGAAACACCGGGGAGCTGTTTTTT.

This sequence joins TRBV6-5 and TRBJ1-2, with 7 bases that match TRBD1. The V and J ends lost 6 bases and 4 bases, in that order; junction bases with no gene match: 5. Germline assignment: CDR1 MNHEY and CDR2 SVGAGI. This CDR3 spans 13 amino acids. CDR3 region: CASRRQGGYGYTF. CDR3 nucleotide sequence: TGTGCCAGCAGACGCCAGGGGGGCTATGGCTACACCTTC.

The V call is TRBV10-2, the J call TRBJ2-1; D is ambiguous. Germline values: CDR1 WSHSY, CDR2 SAAADI. This CDR3 region has 12 residues. CDR3 nucleotide sequence: TGCGCTTTCCGAGATGCCCGAGGTGAGCAGTTCTTC. This sequence encodes CAFRDARGEQFF.

This chain uses TRBV30 with TRBJ1-5; 7 bases map to TRBD1. The CDR3 spans 13 residues. V was pared by 3 bases and J by 1 base, with 0 bases of the junction left unmatched. The germline gives CDR1 GTSNPN, CDR2 SVGIG (reference sequence). The CDR3 here is CAWRTGSNQPQHF. CDR3 in DNA: TGTGCCTGGAGGACAGGGAGCAATCAGCCCCAGCATTTT.